These T cell receptor beta chains were read from a single sample in a study of cytomegalovirus exposure and HLA in healthy donors. Method: immunoSEQ multiplex PCR; TCRdb's copy keeps in-frame clones and lacks some. The table lists about 190,000 clones, over 70% of them singletons. Sequencing used PBMCs. The receptors shown here come from a young man in good health and CMV-seronegative. Each CDR3 is given with its conserved first and last residue. A D gene is named only where the DNA matches it firmly. Part of the rows lack a size; the others show once, few, many or a class for expanded clones.

clone size	D gene	V gene	J gene	CDR3 protein	CDR3 DNA
-	TRBD2	TRBV7-2	TRBJ2-5	CASSQRAGTSGRAREQYF	TGTGCCAGCAGCCAGAGGGCCGGGACTAGCGGACGAGCCCGTGAGCAGTACTTC
-	TRBD1	TRBV6-5	TRBJ2-1	CASNGQGRQFF	TGTGCCAGCAATGGACAGGGCCGGCAGTTCTTC
-	-	TRBV30	TRBJ2-7	CASSLDEQYF	TGTGCCTCCTCACTCGACGAGCAGTACTTC
-	-	TRBV27	TRBJ1-4	CASSFGDVPGKLFF	TGTGCCAGCAGTTTTGGTGATGTTCCCGGAAAACTGTTTTTT
-	-	TRBV18	TRBJ1-1	CASSPQEATEAFF	TGTGCCAGCTCACCGCAAGAAGCCACTGAAGCTTTCTTT
-	-	TRBV5-4	TRBJ2-3	CASSLGPTDTQYF	TGTGCCAGCAGCTTGGGGCCCACAGATACGCAGTATTTT
-	TRBD2	TRBV29-1	TRBJ2-5	CSVAGVLPSFETQYF	TGCAGCGTAGCGGGGGTCCTCCCCTCGTTCGAGACCCAGTACTTC
-	-	TRBV5-1	TRBJ2-2	CASRTTEGNTGELFF	TGCGCCAGCAGGACGACGGAGGGAAACACCGGGGAGCTGTTTTTT
-	-	TRBV29-1	TRBJ2-7	CSVGGRSDEQYF	TGCAGCGTCGGAGGCCGTTCCGACGAGCAGTACTTC
-	TRBD1	TRBV4-1	TRBJ2-7	CASSQEVGQGKTYEQYF	TGCGCCAGCAGCCAAGAGGTCGGACAGGGAAAAACCTACGAGCAGTACTTC
-	TRBD1	TRBV7-9	TRBJ1-6	CSSSLMGQSNSPLHF	TGTTCCAGCAGCTTGATGGGACAGTCGAATTCACCCCTCCACTTT
-	-	TRBV21-1	TRBJ2-1	CASSTWDTDNNEQFF	TGTGCCAGCAGCACCTGGGACACAGATAACAATGAGCAGTTCTTC
few	-	TRBV5-1	TRBJ2-7	CASSFDRLSSYEQYF	TGCGCCAGCAGCTTTGACAGGCTGAGCTCCTACGAGCAGTACTTC
once	-	TRBV11-2	TRBJ2-5	CASRRGLGGETQYF	TGTGCCAGCAGACGCGGCCTGGGAGGAGAGACCCAGTACTTC
-	-	TRBV25-1	TRBJ2-7	CASSEGPEQYF	TGTGCCAGCAGTGAAGGGCCCGAGCAGTACTTC
-	TRBD2	TRBV7-9	TRBJ2-2	CASSPGVREVNTGELFF	TGTGCCAGCAGTCCGGGGGTGCGGGAGGTTAACACCGGGGAGCTGTTTTTT
-	TRBD2	TRBV11-2	TRBJ2-7	CASSRAGTRRYEQYF	TGTGCCAGCAGCCGTGCCGGGACTAGAAGGTACGAGCAGTACTTC
few	-	TRBV7-2	TRBJ2-3	CASSSKPGTQYF	TGTGCCAGCAGCTCGAAACCGGGTACGCAGTATTTT
-	-	TRBV6-1	TRBJ1-1	CASKITVNTEAFF	TGTGCCAGCAAAATCACAGTGAACACTGAAGCTTTCTTT
-	TRBD1	TRBV5-1	TRBJ1-1	CASSLSLSGTGNTEAFF	TGCGCCAGCAGCTTGTCGTTATCCGGGACAGGGAACACTGAAGCTTTCTTT
once	-	TRBV7-2	TRBJ1-1	CASSLSLNTEAFF	TGTGCCAGCAGTTTATCGTTGAACACTGAAGCTTTCTTT
-	TRBD1	TRBV5-6	TRBJ1-4	CASSLTGAERAVFF	TGTGCCAGCAGCTTGACAGGGGCAGAAAGGGCGGTGTTTTTT